The source of this T cell receptor (beta chain) is a study of T cell clonality in common variable immunodeficiency. Broader study findings: Common variable immunodeficiency TCR beta sequences reportedly had fewer deletions and N-nucleotide insertions. T cell subpopulation sequencing would be needed to explain CVID clonality.

In the case of this clone: The antigen is unknown. The DNA ends 3 residues before the CDR3 does, and the rest of the CDR3 is filled in from the germline J gene.

TCRdb's copy holds only in-frame clones and misses some; the assay was immunoSEQ multiplex PCR. The table lists 25,000 to 30,000 clones, with no singletons. CVID subjects were around 16 female and approximately 30 male, aged roughly 9 to 70. Patients and controls were mostly of Caucasian heritage. For at least one year, all CVID subjects received replacement immunoglobulin. Germline V lookup: CDR1 LNHDA, CDR2 SQIVND (reference sequence). The CDR3 has 20 residues. The V gene lost 0 bases and the J gene lost 2 bases, with 23 bases spanning the gap. The clonotype was recovered from a human donor with common variable immunodeficiency. The sample comprised peripheral blood mononuclear cells. The rearrangement uses TRBV19 and TRBJ1-5, with D perhaps matching TRBD1 (5 bases). This chain's CDR3 is CASSIESNLRRTLRNQPQHF. The sequenced part of the CDR3 DNA is TGTGCCAGTAGTATAGAATCGAACCTCCGGCGGACACTCCGCAATCAGCCC.